This TCR beta chain was captured in a study of blood T cells in healthy people across ages. Study outcomes and limitations: Older age went with lower TCR beta diversity per million T cells, in a roughly linear way. A strong correlation was found between TCR beta diversity and the percentage of naive T cells.

Then a second PCR, running about 6 to 12 cycles, was carried out with a sample-barcoded 5' primer and a J-beta primer mix. Per sample, CDR3-containing paired-end reads numbered at least 2.5 million. TCRdb ran MiXCR on the 5' RACE reads and lists one entry per CDR3 protein. The table lists fewer than 2 million distinct CDR3 sequences, around 40% of them singletons. On this clonotype itself: The antigen remains undetermined.

Per germline, CDR1 SEHNR and CDR2 FQNEAQ (reference sequence). The CDR3 contains 12 residues. V lost 6 bases, J lost 15 bases, and 18 bases lay in between. The chain couples TRBV7-9 to TRBJ2-4; D may be TRBD2 (5 bases). The sample was blood. This receptor was obtained from a human donor in good health. The CDR3 protein is CASRSGEPRRYF. Written as DNA, the CDR3 is TGTGCCAGCAGGTCCGGGGAACCTCGGAGGTACTTC.